This T cell receptor beta chain was sequenced during a study of blood T cells in healthy people across ages. Study information: About one barcoded beta molecule per two T cells came from capture by template switching.

The authors ran a second PCR of 7 to 11 cycles using a sample-barcoded 5' primer and a J-beta primer mix. TCRdb called the 5' RACE reads again in MiXCR, with one record for every CDR3 protein. The sample has 450,000 to 600,000 distinct CDR3 sequences, roughly a quarter seen once; the top ten hold 3% to 4%. Regarding this clonotype: Its antigen is unidentified.

Germline CDR1 is LGHNT and CDR2 is FRNRAP. This CDR3 has 13 residues. V gave up 5 bases and J gave up 9 bases, with 14 bases separating them. Findings and limits, study-wide: Age brought a roughly linear fall in TCR beta diversity measured per million T cells.

These data are also associated with another study on T cells of mothers and their children. This second study says: Using the M1S primer, the second PCR added sample barcodes along with 2-4 random nucleotides.

V usage is TRBV12-5 and J usage is TRBJ2-1, with D tentatively TRBD2 (5 bases). The source of this sequence is a boy aged 2 to 9 in good health. Sequenced: blood. The CDR3 region has the DNA TGTGCTAGTGGTCCCCTATGGACTTCTGAGCAGTTCTTC. Protein: CASGPLWTSEQFF.